This T cell receptor (beta chain) was sequenced for a study of molecular identifiers for immune sequencing clone quantification. TCRdb re-analysed the PCR reads in MiXCR, keeping a single row per CDR3 protein. Of fewer than 70,000 distinct CDR3 sequences in the sample, less than 20% were seen once. This clonotype was seen ten or more times. Its antigen is not identified. Trimming at V came to 9 bases and at J to 1 base, leaving 2 bases not matched to a gene. Germline V lookup: CDR1 SNHLY, CDR2 FYNNEI. This CDR3 is 12 amino acids long. Study results and limitations: Clones carrying above 20 RNA copies accounted for over 97% of effector molecules, under 1% in naive cells.

Researchers sorted naive CD8 T cells as cells that were CD8+CD4-CCR7+CD45RA+. The receptor was derived from a human donor in good health. Some libraries in this study had Jurkat cell RNA spiked in. This chain uses TRBV2 with TRBJ1-1, with 7 bases fitting TRBD1. Sequenced material: naive CD8+ T cells from blood, with Jurkat cell RNA spiked in. Subset reported: FACS-sorted CD8+CD4-CCR7+CD45RA+ naive T cells. The CDR3 is CARGQTNTEAFF. The CDR3 nucleotides are TGTGCCAGGGGACAGACGAACACTGAAGCTTTCTTT.